Listed below are T cell receptor beta chains from one sample, sequenced in a study of cytomegalovirus exposure and HLA in healthy donors. TCRdb's copy holds only in-frame clones and misses some; the assay was immunoSEQ multiplex PCR. Of 70,000 to 100,000 clones in the sample, 60% to 80% are singletons; the top ten hold approximately 23%. The source material was PBMCs. The receptors stem from a woman aged 45-59 years in good health and CMV-seropositive. Both conserved end residues are part of each CDR3. D genes are given only for firm matches. The size of a clone is reported for some rows only, either as once, few or many, or as a class for expanded clones.

V	J	D	size	DNA	CDR3
TRBV14	TRBJ2-3	-	-	TGTGCCAGCAGTCCCGGTAGCACAGATACGCAGTATTTT	CASSPGSTDTQYF
TRBV29-1	TRBJ1-1	-	-	TGCAGCGTTGATCAGGGTTGGGGGGGCACTGAAGCTTTCTTT	CSVDQGWGGTEAFF
TRBV11-1	TRBJ2-5	TRBD1	-	TGTGCCAGCAGCCGAACAGGGGGGACAGAGACCCAGTACTTC	CASSRTGGTETQYF
TRBV5-1	TRBJ1-1	-	-	TGCGCCAGCAGCTTGGAGCCCGCGGGGAACACTGAAGCTTTCTTT	CASSLEPAGNTEAFF
TRBV2	TRBJ1-5	-	-	TGTGCCAGCAGTGCAGAGGACAATCAGCCCCAGCATTTT	CASSAEDNQPQHF
TRBV5-1	TRBJ1-2	-	-	TGCGCCAGCAGTAGGGGGGGCGCCGACTATGGCTACACCTTC	CASSRGGADYGYTF
TRBV27	TRBJ1-2	-	-	TGTGCCAGCAGTGGGGCCCCCCCCTCTCCTTATGGCTACACCTTC	CASSGAPPSPYGYTF
TRBV11-1	TRBJ2-1	-	-	TGTGCCAGCAGCTCCGCGGGGAGCTCCTACAATGAGCAGTTCTTC	CASSSAGSSYNEQFF
TRBV11-2	TRBJ2-5	TRBD2	once	TGTGCCAGCAGCTTCGGCGGGGGGGGTCAAGAGACCCAGTACTTC	CASSFGGGGQETQYF
TRBV2	TRBJ2-4	TRBD1	-	TGTGCCAGCAGTGTAACAGGGGACAAAAACATTCAGTACTTC	CASSVTGDKNIQYF
TRBV6-5	TRBJ1-4	-	-	TGTGCCAGCAGTCACACAGGGTCGCCTAATGAAAAACTGTTTTTT	CASSHTGSPNEKLFF
TRBV30	TRBJ2-7	TRBD1	-	TGTGCCGGGGGTCAGGGGGCTTCCTACGAGCAGTACTTC	CAGGQGASYEQYF
TRBV5-1	TRBJ2-4	TRBD1	-	TGCGCCAGCAGCTGGACAGGGGTGGGAAACATTCAGTACTTC	CASSWTGVGNIQYF
TRBV5-1	TRBJ2-3	-	few	TGCGCCAGCAGCCTCGACGGGACTAGCACAGATACGCAGTATTTT	CASSLDGTSTDTQYF
TRBV5-6	TRBJ2-3	TRBD2	-	TGTGCCAGCAGCTTAGCACTAGCGGGCGGAGATACGCAGTATTTT	CASSLALAGGDTQYF
TRBV5-1	TRBJ2-3	-	-	TGCGCCAGCAGCTTGGAGACCGGGACAGATACGCAGTATTTT	CASSLETGTDTQYF
TRBV2	TRBJ1-5	-	-	TGTGCCAGCAGTGCCAAGACAGGTCCTGGGCCCCAGCATTTT	CASSAKTGPGPQHF
TRBV6-5	TRBJ1-2	-	-	TGTGCCAGCAGTATTAATACCGGGGGCTATGGCTACACCTTC	CASSINTGGYGYTF
TRBV29-1	TRBJ1-2	TRBD1	-	TGCAGCGTTGCCCGAGGACAGGGGCCGGATGGCTACACCTTC	CSVARGQGPDGYTF
TRBV2	TRBJ1-1	-	-	TGTGCCAGCGAGACAGTCCGGAACACTGAAGCTTTCTTT	CASETVRNTEAFF
TRBV7-6	TRBJ1-5	-	once	TGTGCCAGCAGCTTAGTAGGGGATCAGCCCCAGCATTTT	CASSLVGDQPQHF
TRBV15	TRBJ1-2	-	few	TGTGCCACCCAGGGAAACGATGGCTACACCTTC	CATQGNDGYTF
TRBV7-2	TRBJ2-1	-	-	TGTGCCAGCAGCTTGAGGACTTGGGATGAGCAGTTCTTC	CASSLRTWDEQFF
TRBV7-3	TRBJ2-7	-	once	TGTGCCAGCAGCTTAATGATGGATGTGACAGAGCAGTACTTC	CASSLMMDVTEQYF
TRBV5-1	TRBJ2-1	TRBD2	-	TGCGCCAGCAGCTTCTCAGGGCGGGAGGGGAACAATGAGCAGTTCTTC	CASSFSGREGNNEQFF
TRBV7-6	TRBJ2-5	-	-	TGTGCCAGCAGCTTAGCGAATGGGGCAGGGGAGACCCAGTACTTC	CASSLANGAGETQYF
TRBV11-2	TRBJ1-2	TRBD1	-	TGTGCCAGTTTTGGGACAGGGGAGAACTATGGCTACACCTTC	CASFGTGENYGYTF
TRBV29-1	TRBJ2-1	-	-	TGCAGCGTTGAAGACAGGGGAAATGAGCAGTTCTTC	CSVEDRGNEQFF
TRBV13	TRBJ2-1	-	-	TGTGCCAGCAGCTTAGGCGGGAGAAGGCAGTTCTTC	CASSLGGRRQFF
TRBV6-1	TRBJ1-1	TRBD1	few	TGTGCCAGCAACTTGGACAGGGCGTTGAACACTGAAGCTTTCTTT	CASNLDRALNTEAFF
TRBV5-1	TRBJ2-1	-	-	TGCGCCAGCAGCTTGGGTGGGAGCGGGCTATCCTACAATGAGCAGTTCTTC	CASSLGGSGLSYNEQFF
TRBV18	TRBJ1-4	TRBD1	-	TGTGCCAGCTCACCAAGTAGGACAGGGGCGCCTGAAAAACTGTTTTTT	CASSPSRTGAPEKLFF
TRBV5-1	TRBJ2-1	-	-	TGCGCCAGCAGCTTGGAAACAGCGGATGAGCAGTTCTTC	CASSLETADEQFF